The 19 T cell receptor beta chains given below trace back to one sample, sequenced in a study of T cell responses to AZD1222 COVID-19 vaccine. The table came from immunoSEQ multiplex PCR; TCRdb's copy has only in-frame clones and leaves some out. The sample contains 150,000 to 200,000 clones, about 90% of which appear only once. The material was peripheral blood, obtained 28 days after the second AZD1222 dose. These receptors came from an adult who received the AZD1222 COVID-19 vaccine.

The rearrangement uses TRBV4-1 and TRBJ1-4, with 8 bases identical to TRBD1. J lost 8 bases, V lost 0 bases, and 8 bases had no gene match. CDR1 and CDR2 (germline): MGHRA, YSYEKL. This CDR3 has 16 amino acids. The CDR3 DNA reads TGCGCCAGCAGCCAAGACCTCGGACAGGGATGGGAAAAACTGTTTTTT. This sequence encodes CASSQDLGQGWEKLFF.

This clone appeared a single time. The chain recombines TRBV19 with TRBJ2-4; D not certain. This CDR3 has 13 amino acids. Trimming left V 5 bases short and J 11 bases short, with 16 bases between. Germline-derived CDR1 and CDR2 are LNHDA and SQIVND (reference sequence). The CDR3 loop reads CASSQVTRTVQYF. For the CDR3, the DNA is TGTGCCAGTAGTCAGGTAACCAGGACGGTTCAGTACTTC.

V is TRBV6-1 and J is TRBJ2-5; 8 bases line up with TRBD1. There are 16 residues in the CDR3. V was pared by 1 base and J by 5 bases, with 9 bases of the junction left unmatched. Germline assignment: CDR1 MNHNS and CDR2 SASEGT. This chain's CDR3 is CASSEVGGTGGETQYF. CDR3 DNA: TGTGCCAGCAGTGAAGTAGGGGGCACAGGGGGGGAGACCCAGTACTTC.

This chain joins TRBV24-1 and TRBJ1-5, with a tentative D call TRBD1 (6 bases). This CDR3 has 17 residues. Germline CDR1 is KGHDR and CDR2 is SFDVKD. The V end was cut by 1 base, the J end by 7 bases, with 19 bases between. The CDR3 loop reads CATSDFEIAGELQPQHF. CDR3 in DNA: TGTGCCACCAGTGATTTTGAGATCGCAGGGGAGCTGCAGCCCCAGCATTTT.

This clone was picked up one time. The chain has TRBV3-1 (or the pseudogene TRBV3-2) and TRBJ1-5; 8 bases fit TRBD1. CDR3 length: 16 amino acids. Germline CDR1 LGHDT, CDR2 YNNKEL (reference sequence). V lost 3 bases and J lost 2; bases outside the gene matches: 6. CDR3 DNA: TGTGCCAGCAGCCAGGCCGGGACAGGCGGCAATCAGCCCCAGCATTTT. Amino acid sequence: CASSQAGTGGNQPQHF.

The chain's CDR3 is CASSEGGRGYEQYF. CDR3 bases: TGTGCCAGCAGTGAGGGTGGCAGGGGATACGAGCAGTACTTC. V and J are TRBV6-2 or TRBV6-3 and TRBJ2-7; TRBD1 might be the D (6 bases). The V gene lost 5 bases and the J gene lost 4 bases, with 15 bases spanning the gap. CDR3 length: 14 amino acids. The germline CDR1 and CDR2 sequences are MNHEY and SVGEGT.

This clone was seen once. J is TRBJ1-2 and V is TRBV6-1, with D hard to call. This CDR3 is 12 amino acids long. Germline V gene lookup returns CDR1 MNHNS and CDR2 SASEGT. The V gene lost 1 base and the J gene lost 7 bases, with 7 bases spanning the gap. In DNA form, the CDR3 reads TGTGCCAGCAGTGAAGGGATGGGTGGCTACACCTTC. It specifies CASSEGMGGYTF.

The rearrangement joins TRBV3-1 (or the pseudogene TRBV3-2) to TRBJ2-7, with 8 bases that match TRBD1. Trimming at V came to 3 bases and at J to 2 bases, leaving 3 bases not matched to a gene. CDR3 length: 14 amino acids. The germline V gene encodes CDR1 LGHDT and CDR2 YNNKEL (reference sequence). CDR3 sequence (DNA): TGTGCCAGCAGCCACTGGACAGGGACCTACGAGCAGTACTTC. The encoded protein is CASSHWTGTYEQYF.

The chain combines TRBV5-6 with TRBJ2-3; TRBD1 agrees at 7 bases. This CDR3 is 15 amino acids long. Germline assignment: CDR1 SGHDT and CDR2 YYEEEE. J was trimmed by 1 base and V by 2 bases; bases with no gene match: 4. Here the CDR3 reads CASSFGDSRTDTQYF. The CDR3, as DNA: TGTGCCAGCAGCTTTGGGGACAGTCGCACAGATACGCAGTATTTT. The variable domain in full, completed from reference TRBV5-6 and TRBJ2-3, reads DAGVTQSPTHLIKTRGQQVTLRCSPKSGHDTVSWYQQALGQGPQFIFQYYEEEERQRGNFPDRFSGHQFPNYSSELNVNALLLGDSALYLCASSFGDSRTDTQYFGPGTRLTVL.

Turning to this clone: Other nucleotide sequences in the sample specify the same CDR3. The gene calls are TRBV7-2 and TRBJ2-3, with a possible D match to TRBD2 (5 bases). This CDR3 is built from 12 residues. Per germline, CDR1 SGHTA and CDR2 FQGNSA. V lost 5 bases and J lost 2, with 5 bases in between. The chain's CDR3 is CASSRDTDTQYF. The CDR3 nucleotides are TGTGCCAGCAGCCGGGACACAGATACGCAGTATTTT.

The chain links TRBV7-8 to TRBJ2-7, with D tentatively TRBD1 (7 bases). Trimming shortened V by 1 base and J by 3 bases, and 22 bases separated the two germline ends. CDR1 and CDR2 from the germline V gene are SGHVS and FQNEAQ. The CDR3 contains 18 residues. The CDR3 protein is CASSLGTHSRGDIYEQYF. In DNA, the CDR3 is TGTGCCAGCAGCTTAGGAACCCATAGCAGGGGGGACATCTACGAGCAGTACTTC.

The V and J genes are TRBV6-5 and TRBJ2-7, with TRBD2 matching 7 bases. CDR3 length: 16 residues. Germline V CDR1 and CDR2: MNHEY, SVGAGI. Trimming cost V 3 bases and J 2 bases; bases outside gene matches: 10. The CDR3 DNA sequence: TGTGCCAGCAGTTATTCGGGGGACTACGGGACCTACGAGCAGTACTTC. Translating gives CASSYSGDYGTYEQYF.

V and J are TRBV21-1 and TRBJ1-5. TRBV21-1 is termed a pseudogene. The CDR3 contains 17 residues. CDR3 nucleotides: TGTGCCAGCAGCACCTCTGCGTGGGGGGATCGGTATCAGCCCCAGCATTTT. Its translation is CASSTSAWGDRYQPQHF.

CDR3: CASSEYYTSDEAFF. The CDR3 DNA is TGTGCCAGCAGTGAATATTACACGAGCGATGAAGCTTTCTTT. This sequence joins TRBV25-1 and TRBJ1-1; no definite D call. This CDR3 contains 14 residues. V lost 0 bases to trimming and J lost 7 bases, with 12 bases between them. Looked up from germline, CDR1 is MGHDK and CDR2 is SYGVNS.

The chain recombines TRBV19 with TRBJ2-2; D remains ambiguous. This CDR3 is 15 amino acids long. With 7 bases removed from V and 0 bases from J, the gap between germline ends came to 12 bases. CDR1 and CDR2 (germline): LNHDA, SQIVND (reference sequence). The chain's CDR3 is CASTINTPNTGELFF. The CDR3 DNA reads as TGTGCCAGTACCATCAACACTCCGAACACCGGGGAGCTGTTTTTT.

This clone has just one count. This rearrangement joins TRBV3-1 (or the pseudogene TRBV3-2) to TRBJ2-2; 10 bases line up with TRBD2. The CDR3 has 20 residues. J gave up 5 bases and V 1 base, and 16 bases lay outside the gene matches. CDR1 and CDR2 (germline): LGHDT, YNNKEL (reference sequence). This chain's CDR3 is CASSQVPTLLAGGHTGELFF. The CDR3 coding sequence is TGTGCCAGCAGCCAAGTCCCTACCCTCTTAGCGGGGGGACATACCGGGGAGCTGTTTTTT.

The chain is built from TRBV5-1 and TRBJ1-1, with D uncertain. This CDR3 comprises 15 residues. V lost 0 bases, J lost 1 base, and 10 bases lay in between. Looked up from germline, CDR1 is SGHRS and CDR2 is YFSETQ. The CDR3 nucleotides read TGCGCCAGCAGCTTGGGAGGGTTGGGGAACACTGAAGCTTTCTTT. Protein product: CASSLGGLGNTEAFF.

This clone is a singleton in its sample. The chain links TRBV4-1 to TRBJ1-5; the D gene is possibly TRBD1 (6 bases). The germline V gene has CDR1 MGHRA and CDR2 YSYEKL. The V gene lost 0 bases and the J gene lost 7 bases, with 13 bases spanning the gap. The CDR3 spans 15 residues. CDR3 sequence reads: CASSQDPTGWQPQHF. The CDR3 DNA sequence: TGCGCCAGCAGCCAAGATCCGACAGGCTGGCAGCCCCAGCATTTT.

The chain employs TRBV9 and TRBJ1-3; possibly TRBD1 for D (6 bases). The CDR3 runs to 18 residues. Germline V CDR1 and CDR2: SGDLS, YYNGEE. Trimming left V 4 bases short and J 2 bases short, with 22 bases between. The CDR3 here is CASSSSHPGVVTGNTIYF. The CDR3 DNA is TGTGCCAGCAGCTCCTCACACCCAGGGGTTGTCACTGGAAACACCATATATTTT.